The T cell receptor beta chain described here comes from a study of early T cells in non-severe SARS-CoV-2 infection. Study observations and caveats: Private and CD4 specificities were missed by VDJdb matching, skewed to anti-spike CD8.

With respect to this clonotype: Its antigen is unidentified. The junction departs from the called germline gene at one end, perhaps through a read error.

Germline lookup yields CDR1 MGHDK and CDR2 SYGVNS. This CDR3 spans 13 amino acids. Tagging with unique molecular identifiers was applied to individual cDNA molecules. TCRdb re-called the 5' RACE reads through MiXCR, storing one row per CDR3 protein. The sample includes about 69,000 distinct CDR3 sequences, roughly 9.5% seen only once; the top ten take 4.5% to 6.5%. The sequencing input was whole blood. This TCR was recovered from an adult who was a healthcare worker with PCR-confirmed SARS-CoV-2 infection or an uninfected control (not recorded which). This chain links TRBV25-1 with TRBJ1-1; D not resolved. Written as DNA, the CDR3 is TGTGTCAGCAGTGATGATAATAGGCTTTCAGCTTTCTTT. It specifies CVSSDDNRLSAFF.